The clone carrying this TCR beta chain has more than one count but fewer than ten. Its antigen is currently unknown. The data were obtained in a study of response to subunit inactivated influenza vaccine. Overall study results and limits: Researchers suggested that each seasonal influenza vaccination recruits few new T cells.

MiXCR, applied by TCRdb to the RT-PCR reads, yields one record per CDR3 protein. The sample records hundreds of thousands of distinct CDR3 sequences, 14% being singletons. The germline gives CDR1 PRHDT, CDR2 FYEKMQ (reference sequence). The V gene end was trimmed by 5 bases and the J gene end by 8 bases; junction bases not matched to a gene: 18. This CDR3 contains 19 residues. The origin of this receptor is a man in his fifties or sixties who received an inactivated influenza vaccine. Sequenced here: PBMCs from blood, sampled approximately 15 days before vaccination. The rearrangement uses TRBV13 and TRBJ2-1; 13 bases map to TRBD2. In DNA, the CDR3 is TGTGCCAGCAGCAAAGGACTAGCGGGAGCCCTCACCGGGGGCTATGAGCAGTTCTTC. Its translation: CASSKGLAGALTGGYEQFF.